One sample yielded the 21 T cell receptor beta chains listed below, sequenced in a study of blood T cell repertoires in COVID-19. The table came from immunoSEQ multiplex PCR; TCRdb's copy has only in-frame clones and leaves some out. The sample lists 200,000 to 300,000 clones, 88% occurring once. Sequenced sample: peripheral blood. These receptors all come from a human donor in a cohort sampled during active COVID-19.

The chain employs TRBV30 and TRBJ2-2; D possibly corresponds to TRBD2 (5 bases). Germline CDR1 and CDR2: GTSNPN and SVGIG (reference sequence). There are 14 residues in the CDR3. V lost 2 bases, J lost 7 bases, and 14 bases lay in between. CDR3 amino acids: CAWSPLRVDGELFF. As DNA, the CDR3 is TGTGCCTGGAGTCCACTGAGGGTTGACGGGGAGCTGTTTTTT.

This chain uses TRBV4-3 with TRBJ2-1; the D gene is possibly TRBD2 (5 bases). The CDR3 is 19 amino acids. CDR1 LGHNA and CDR2 YSLEER come from the germline V gene. Trimming removed 0 bases at V and 2 bases at J, with 20 bases between. CDR3 DNA: TGCGCCAGCAGCCAAGATATTGCGGGTCGACCTACTACCTACAATGAGCAGTTCTTC. Protein sequence: CASSQDIAGRPTTYNEQFF.

The chain combines TRBV4-1 with TRBJ2-7, with D possibly being TRBD2 (6 bases). The ends were cut back, 4 bases at V and 2 bases at J, with 12 bases in the middle. The CDR3 has 14 amino acids. Germline V gives CDR1 MGHRA, CDR2 YSYEKL. The CDR3 spells CASSPGDFPYEQYF. The DNA for the CDR3 is TGCGCCAGCAGCCCCGGGGACTTCCCCTACGAGCAGTACTTC.

V is TRBV24-1 and J is TRBJ1-3; TRBD1 aligns across 7 bases. The V gene's germline CDR1 is KGHDR and CDR2 SFDVKD. The CDR3 is 15 amino acids. V lost 3 bases and J lost 4; bases outside the gene matches: 5. The CDR3 protein is CATSDPGTEGNTIYF. The CDR3 DNA is TGTGCCACCAGTGATCCCGGGACAGAAGGAAACACCATATATTTT.

The chain joins TRBV11-2 to TRBJ2-7; TRBD1 agrees at 11 bases. The junction had 9 bases not matched to a gene; V was cut back by 3 bases and J by 5 bases. CDR1 SGHAT and CDR2 FQNNGV come from the germline V gene. The CDR3 totals 16 residues. CDR3 nucleotide sequence: TGTGCCAGCAGCTTCCGACGGGACAGGGGGTTCAACGAGCAGTACTTC. Translation gives CASSFRRDRGFNEQYF.

The CDR3 nucleotides are TGTGCCAGCAGCGCCCGTGGGACATATGGGGTCAGGGAGCAGTTCTTC. As protein: CASSARGTYGVREQFF. This chain links TRBV9 with TRBJ2-1; D is perhaps TRBD1 (6 bases). The CDR3 length is 16 residues. Per the germline V gene, CDR1 is SGDLS and CDR2 is YYNGEE. With 3 bases removed from V and 10 bases from J, the gap between germline ends came to 23 bases.

The V call is TRBV6-5, the J call TRBJ1-1; 11 bases are shared with TRBD1. The CDR3 runs 16 residues. The V gene end was trimmed by 4 bases and the J gene end by 4 bases; junction bases not matched to a gene: 8. CDR1 and CDR2 from the germline V gene are MNHEY and SVGAGI. The CDR3 loop is CASSSSPGTGGTEAFF. The CDR3 DNA is TGTGCCAGCAGTTCTAGTCCCGGGACAGGGGGCACTGAAGCTTTCTTT.

This clone was counted only a few times. The chain combines TRBV4-3 with TRBJ2-1, with 11 positions matching TRBD2. The CDR3 covers 16 residues. CDR1 is LGHNA and CDR2 is YSLEER in the germline V gene. Germline trimming cut 0 bases from V and 8 bases from J; bases unmatched to any gene: 6. The CDR3 here is CASSQDASGRLYEQFF. The CDR3 region has the DNA TGCGCCAGCAGCCAAGATGCTAGCGGGAGGTTATATGAGCAGTTCTTC.

The chain employs TRBV28 and TRBJ2-6; D not resolved. The CDR3 runs to 18 residues. V lost 1 base and J 0 bases, leaving 13 bases between the germline ends. CDR1 is MDHEN and CDR2 is SYDVKM in the germline V gene. Here the CDR3 DNA reads TGTGCCAGCAGTTTATACCCCCCACAAAGCTCTGGGGCCAACGTCCTGACTTTC. Translating gives CASSLYPPQSSGANVLTF. Full variable domain (missing parts from reference TRBV28 and TRBJ2-6): DVKVTQSSRYLVKRTGEKVFLECVQDMDHENMFWYRQDPGLGLRLIYFSYDVKMKEKGDIPEGYSVSREKKERFSLILESASTNQTSMYLCASSLYPPQSSGANVLTFGAGSRLTVL.

The rearrangement joins TRBV10-2 to TRBJ2-3, with no clear D. The length of the CDR3 is 15 residues. Looked up from germline, CDR1 is WSHSY and CDR2 is SAAADI. Trimming removed 0 bases from V and 2 bases from J, with 9 bases in between. The CDR3 nucleotides are TGCGCCAGCAGTGAGTCGTCGGTTTACACAGATACGCAGTATTTT. It encodes CASSESSVYTDTQYF.

V usage is TRBV4-3 and J usage is TRBJ1-2; D is undetermined. The CDR3 length is 16 residues. Germline CDR1 is LGHNA and CDR2 is YSLEER. V shed 0 bases and J shed 8 bases, with 19 bases lying between them. CDR3 loop: CASSQDDETPRDGYTF. Written as DNA, the CDR3 is TGCGCCAGCAGCCAAGATGACGAGACACCAAGAGACGGCTACACCTTC.

The rearrangement uses TRBV6-5 and TRBJ1-1; D might be TRBD1 (6 bases). Trimming removed 6 bases at V and 10 bases at J, with 24 bases between. The CDR3 extends over 15 amino acids. CDR1 and CDR2 (germline): MNHEY, SVGAGI. The CDR3 DNA follows: TGTGCCAGCAGCCCGATATATACAAACAGGGCGGGAGCTTTCTTT. It yields the protein CASSPIYTNRAGAFF.

CDR3 bases: TGTGCCAGCAGTGACGGACAGGGGGATACTGAAGCTTTCTTT. Protein: CASSDGQGDTEAFF. The rearrangement joins TRBV2 to TRBJ1-1; 10 bases line up with TRBD1. Germline V gene data show CDR1 as SNHLY and CDR2 as FYNNEI. J was trimmed by 5 bases and V by 3 bases; bases with no gene match: 3. The CDR3 totals 14 residues.

The J gene is TRBJ2-7, the V gene TRBV6-2 or TRBV6-3; 12 bases match TRBD2. The V and J ends lost 5 bases and 8 bases, in that order; junction bases with no gene match: 7. Germline CDR1 MNHEY, CDR2 SVGEGT. The CDR3 totals 14 residues. This CDR3 is CASSPLAGGFQQYF. CDR3 coding DNA: TGTGCCAGCAGTCCACTAGCGGGAGGCTTTCAGCAGTACTTC.

The chain uses TRBV15 and TRBJ2-7; TRBD2 matches 9 bases. This CDR3 is built from 18 residues. Germline-derived CDR1 and CDR2 are LNHNV and YYDKDF (reference sequence). Unmatched junction bases numbered 12, after V lost 3 bases and J lost 0 bases. The CDR3 loop is CATSSNNDAGGNSYEQYF. CDR3 DNA: TGTGCCACCAGCAGCAACAACGACGCGGGGGGGAACTCCTACGAGCAGTACTTC.

This sequence joins TRBV19 and TRBJ1-6, with D tentatively TRBD1 (5 bases). Germline V lookup: CDR1 LNHDA, CDR2 SQIVND (reference sequence). The CDR3 has 16 amino acids. The germline V and J ends were trimmed by 5 bases and 0 bases, with 11 bases remaining between them. CDR3 residues: CASSVLTASYNSPLHF. In DNA, the CDR3 is TGTGCCAGTAGTGTACTGACAGCCTCCTATAATTCACCCCTCCACTTT.

This chain connects TRBV6-2 or TRBV6-3 to TRBJ2-5; possibly TRBD2 for D (7 bases). The CDR3 contains 15 residues. Germline V gene lookup returns CDR1 MNHEY and CDR2 SVGEGT. V was pared by 0 bases and J by 1 base, with 9 bases between. The CDR3: CASSYSAGAQETQYF. In DNA, the CDR3 is TGTGCCAGCAGTTACTCTGCGGGGGCCCAAGAGACCCAGTACTTC.

The chain uses TRBV7-2 and TRBJ1-3; D uncertain. Germline V CDR1 and CDR2: SGHTA, FQGNSA. V shed 0 bases and J shed 4 bases, with 13 bases lying between them. This CDR3 has 16 residues. The DNA of the CDR3 is TGTGCCAGCAGCTTAGCGACTCCGGCTTCCGGAAACACCATATATTTT. Translation gives CASSLATPASGNTIYF.

V and J are TRBV4-3 and TRBJ2-7, with D tentatively TRBD1 (6 bases). The germline V gene has CDR1 LGHNA and CDR2 YSLEER. The CDR3 length is 16 residues. Trimming shortened V by 0 bases and J by 5 bases, and 17 bases separated the two germline ends. The CDR3 DNA is TGCGCCAGCAGCCAAGACCGGACCGGGCAGGGGAACGAGCAGTACTTC. Protein: CASSQDRTGQGNEQYF.

This chain joins TRBV6-5 and TRBJ1-2, with D perhaps TRBD1 (6 bases). CDR3 length: 13 residues. Germline CDR1 reads MNHEY; CDR2 reads SVGAGI. Between the trimmed V and J ends, which lost 6 bases and 2 bases, there was a span of 10 bases. The CDR3 coding sequence is TGTGCCAGCAGGGTAGGGACAAACTATGGCTACACCTTC. Amino acids: CASRVGTNYGYTF.

The genes are TRBV21-1 and TRBJ1-2; the table's D call, TRBD1, was not checked against the DNA. TRBV21-1 is reported as a pseudogene. The CDR3 is 13 amino acids. The CDR3 nucleotides read TGTGCCAGCAGCGGGCAACAGAAAAAAGGCTACACCTTC. Translating it yields CASSGQQKKGYTF.